This TCR beta chain was obtained from a study of siplizumab effects on memory and regulatory T cells. General observations from the study: An assignable naive or memory phenotype was lacking in roughly 80-95% of proliferating CD4+ or CD8+ clones. Memory T cells appeared less diverse than naive cells, which seemed to contribute substantially to alloresponse.

For this clone: Antigen specificity is unknown.

Losses at the gene ends were 7 bases for V and 2 bases for J; bases not matched to a gene: 4. The germline CDR1 and CDR2 sequences are SGHRS and YFSETQ. The CDR3 consists of 14 residues. Produced via immunoSEQ multiplex PCR; TCRdb's table is partial and in-frame only. The table shows some 90,000 clones, with approximately 90% occurring only once. The chain uses TRBV5-1 and TRBJ2-7; 12 bases map to TRBD2. The source material was CD4+ T cells sorted from blood. The clonotype was recovered from a human donor in good health. CDR3 sequence (DNA): TGCGCCAGCCAGGGGACTAGCGGGCCCTACGAGCAGTACTTC. Encoded protein: CASQGTSGPYEQYF.